This T cell receptor (beta chain) was sequenced for a study of post-analysis software for immune sequencing data. This CDR3 is 14 amino acids long. Findings of the study overall: Five or six TRBV segments, TRBV5-6, TRBV5-1 and TRBV20-1 among them, were found more frequent in patients than controls.

Unique-molecular-identifier-tagged TCR beta cDNA libraries were used. TCRdb recomputed calls from the PCR reads with MiXCR, one row per CDR3 protein. The sample comprises approximately 460,000 distinct CDR3 sequences, roughly 46% of which are singletons, and 9% to 14% rests with the top ten. A word on this clonotype: Its target is unknown.

The clonotype comes from a girl under 18 with multiple sclerosis. The source material was blood. The gene calls are TRBV12-3 or TRBV12-4 and TRBJ2-4, with D possibly TRBD1 on 6 matching bases. The J call may not be correct, given that the DNA end is closer to TRBJ2-7. CDR3 DNA sequence: TGTGCCAGCAACTCAGACAGGTTAACCTACGAGCAGTACTTC. The encoded protein is CASNSDRLTYEQYF.